This entry lists 25 T cell receptor beta chains sequenced from one sample in a study of identical twins. TCRdb recomputed calls from the 5' RACE reads with MiXCR, one row per CDR3 protein. This table holds some 660,000 distinct CDR3 sequences, approximately 9% found once. These same records also appear under a second study, on yellow fever vaccine responses in identical twins.

Sample: PBMCs. The receptors here all came from a woman under 30 in good health.

The rearrangement links TRBV5-1 to TRBJ2-2, with TRBD2 matching 12 bases. The CDR3 extends over 16 amino acids. Germline-derived CDR1 and CDR2 are SGHRS and YFSETQ. The J segment lost 2 bases and the V segment lost 4 bases, leaving 3 bases of the junction unmatched. The CDR3 reads CASSASGRANTGELFF. The CDR3 bases are TGCGCCAGCAGCGCTAGCGGGAGGGCCAACACCGGGGAGCTGTTTTTT. Using reference TRBV5-1 and TRBJ2-2 for the parts outside the CDR3, the full variable domain is KAGVTQTPRYLIKTRGQQVTLSCSPISGHRSVSWYQQTPGQGLQFLFEYFSETQRNKGNFPGRFSGRQFSNSRSEMNVSTLELGDSALYLCASSASGRANTGELFFGEGSRLTVL.

This chain uses TRBV5-1 with TRBJ2-7; weak D call: TRBD1 (6 bases). V was cut by 7 bases and J by 2 bases, with 19 bases left in between. In germline, CDR1 is SGHRS, CDR2 YFSETQ. The CDR3 has 15 residues. In DNA form, the CDR3 reads TGCGCCAGCCCCCAGCCGGGACATGGAGCCTACGAGCAGTACTTC. Residues: CASPQPGHGAYEQYF.

This chain uses TRBV4-3 with TRBJ2-7; TRBD2 matches 11 bases. Germline CDR1 reads LGHNA; CDR2 reads YSLEER. The CDR3 totals 16 residues. V lost 2 bases and J lost 5; bases outside the gene matches: 8. CDR3 sequence: CASSQSVAGGQDEQYF. The CDR3 nucleotides read TGCGCCAGCAGCCAATCTGTAGCGGGAGGGCAGGACGAGCAGTACTTC.

Ten or more counts support this clonotype. V gene TRBV7-3 combines with J gene TRBJ2-1; possibly TRBD2 for D (5 bases). Trimming pared 2 bases from V and 3 bases from J, leaving 5 bases between. Germline CDR1 is SGHTA and CDR2 is FQGTGA. The CDR3 is made up of 13 amino acids. DNA for the CDR3: TGTGCCAGCAGCTTAGACTACTACAATGAGCAGTTCTTC. Encoded protein: CASSLDYYNEQFF. Filled out from reference TRBV7-3 and TRBJ2-1, the complete variable domain reads GAGVSQTPSNKVTEKGKYVELRCDPISGHTALYWYRQSLGQGPEFLIYFQGTGAADDSGLPNDRFFAVRPEGSVSTLKIQRTERGDSAVYLCASSLDYYNEQFFGPGTRLTVL.

This sequence joins TRBV6-1 and TRBJ2-1; 9 bases match TRBD1. V trimming: 3 bases; J trimming: 4 bases; junction bases outside the gene matches: 4. This CDR3 comprises 15 residues. The germline gives CDR1 MNHNS, CDR2 SASEGT. The CDR3 sequence is CASSEMTGGYNEQFF. In DNA form, the CDR3 reads TGTGCCAGCAGTGAGATGACAGGGGGGTACAATGAGCAGTTCTTC.

The chain couples TRBV20-1 to TRBJ2-7; weak D call: TRBD1 (5 bases). Per the germline V gene, CDR1 is DFQATT and CDR2 is SNEGSKA (reference sequence). V was trimmed by 1 base and J by 0 bases, leaving 13 bases between them. This CDR3 spans 15 amino acids. CDR3 loop: CSARGLDSLSYEQYF. The CDR3, as DNA: TGCAGTGCTAGAGGCTTAGACAGCCTCTCCTACGAGCAGTACTTC.

This clonotype has just a few counts. This chain connects TRBV29-1 to TRBJ1-6; unclear D gene. Trimming pared 6 bases from V and 14 bases from J, leaving 26 bases between. The germline CDR1 and CDR2 sequences are SQVTM and ANQGSEA. The CDR3 is 15 amino acids. CDR3 coding DNA: TGCAGCGTACTTAGTCCCGGGCCCAACACTGGGTCCCTCCACTTT. It encodes CSVLSPGPNTGSLHF.

The chain couples TRBV14 to TRBJ1-2, with no clear D. V was shortened by 2 bases and J by 0 bases, with 16 bases between the two germline ends. This CDR3 comprises 17 residues. The V gene's germline CDR1 is SGHDN and CDR2 FVKESK. For the CDR3, the DNA is TGTGCCAGCAGCCAATACCGCTCAGGTTTAGCTAACTATGGCTACACCTTC. Protein: CASSQYRSGLANYGYTF.

The sample holds a few counts of this clonotype. This chain joins TRBV15 and TRBJ1-1; 10 positions agree with TRBD1. V trimming: 1 base; J trimming: 3 bases; junction bases outside the gene matches: 11. Germline-derived CDR1 and CDR2 are LNHNV and YYDKDF (reference sequence). CDR3 length: 18 residues. CDR3 region: CATSRGRDRGPKYTEAFF. In DNA form, the CDR3 reads TGTGCCACCAGCAGAGGAAGAGACAGGGGGCCTAAGTACACTGAAGCTTTCTTT.

V gene TRBV28 combines with J gene TRBJ1-2; D unclear. V was shortened by 6 bases and J by 4 bases, with 15 bases between the two germline ends. Germline CDR1 reads MDHEN; CDR2 reads SYDVKM. The CDR3 has 14 residues. CDR3 region: CASRSVGWSYGYTF. The CDR3 nucleotides are TGTGCCAGCAGATCCGTAGGGTGGAGCTATGGCTACACCTTC.

This clonotype was found a few times. The rearrangement uses TRBV5-4 and TRBJ2-7, with D possibly being TRBD1 (6 bases). This CDR3 region has 15 residues. The ends were cut back, 2 bases at V and 2 bases at J, with 14 bases in the middle. Per the germline V gene, CDR1 is SGHNT and CDR2 is YYREEE (reference sequence). In DNA, the CDR3 is TGTGCCAGCAGCTTCCGAAAACAGGGTGCCTACGAGCAGTACTTC. This codes for CASSFRKQGAYEQYF.

In its sample, this clonotype was seen a few times. The rearrangement uses TRBV4-3 and TRBJ1-1; D unclear. Germline-derived CDR1 and CDR2 are LGHNA and YSLEER. Deletions cut 0 bases from V and 5 bases from J, with 13 bases between. The CDR3 length is 15 residues. Written as DNA, the CDR3 is TGCGCCAGCAGCCAAGACCGCGTAGGAGCGACTGAAGCTTTCTTT. It yields the protein CASSQDRVGATEAFF.

There are a few counts of this clonotype. The chain joins TRBV6-2 or TRBV6-3 to TRBJ2-1; TRBD2 aligns across 8 bases. The CDR3 covers 15 residues. Per germline, CDR1 MNHEY and CDR2 SVGEGT. V dropped 8 bases and J dropped 4; count of bases not matched to a gene: 10. The DNA for the CDR3 is TGTGCCAGCGTAGAGGGACTAGGGCTATACAATGAGCAGTTCTTC. Translated: CASVEGLGLYNEQFF.

This clonotype was found many times. This chain joins TRBV4-2 and TRBJ2-1; TRBD1 agrees at 11 bases. V gave up 2 bases and J gave up 9 bases; unmatched junction bases: 9. The germline gives CDR1 LGHNA, CDR2 YNFKEQ. CDR3 length: 16 amino acids. The CDR3 here is CASSQQGQGGQAEQFF. The CDR3 region has the DNA TGTGCCAGCAGCCAACAGGGACAGGGGGGACAGGCTGAGCAGTTCTTC.

This clonotype came up a few times. The gene calls are TRBV9 and TRBJ2-2; 10 bases match TRBD1. The ends lost 6 bases at V and 5 bases at J; junction bases unmatched: 7. The CDR3 runs 15 residues. Per the germline V gene, CDR1 is SGDLS and CDR2 is YYNGEE. The DNA for the CDR3 is TGTGCCAGCACCCGACAGGGGGCGGGGACCGGGGAGCTGTTTTTT. The encoded protein is CASTRQGAGTGELFF.

Many counts were recorded for this clonotype. The chain has TRBV7-9 and TRBJ2-1; no clear D. The CDR3 has 14 amino acids. Trimming took 3 bases from V and 3 from J, leaving 9 bases between them. Germline V CDR1 and CDR2: SEHNR, FQNEAQ (reference sequence). CDR3 in amino acids: CASSFPLHYNEQFF. DNA of the CDR3: TGTGCCAGCAGCTTCCCCTTACACTACAATGAGCAGTTCTTC.

In its sample, this clonotype was seen many times. The chain combines TRBV5-1 with TRBJ2-7, with TRBD2 matching over 7 bases. J gave up 0 bases and V 6 bases, and 0 bases lay outside the gene matches. The CDR3 is 12 amino acids. Germline V lookup: CDR1 SGHRS, CDR2 YFSETQ. The CDR3 spells CASKRDSYEQYF. The CDR3 nucleotides read TGCGCCAGCAAGCGGGACTCCTACGAGCAGTACTTC.

This clonotype has ten or more counts. One end of the junction is discordant with germline, which a read error may explain. V gene TRBV3-1 combines with J gene TRBJ1-5; D is unresolved. The CDR3 loop spans 12 amino acids. Germline V gives CDR1 LGHDT, CDR2 YNNKEL (reference sequence). The CDR3 nucleotides read TGTGCCAGCAGCCAAGAGGGCAGAACCTTGGATTTT. It translates to CASSQEGRTLDF.

This clonotype was counted ten times or more. The chain carries TRBV12-3 or TRBV12-4 and TRBJ2-3; no reliable D call. V was clipped by 4 bases and J by 10 bases, with 24 bases between them. The CDR3 runs 16 residues. DNA of the CDR3: TGTGCCAGCAGTTCTCCCCTGACCTTTTCCACACAGTCGCAGTATTTT. It yields the protein CASSSPLTFSTQSQYF.

V is TRBV19 and J is TRBJ1-1, with 8 positions matching TRBD1. The CDR3 covers 15 residues. With V trimmed by 8 bases and J by 0 bases, 8 bases remained unmatched. Germline assignment: CDR1 LNHDA and CDR2 SQIVND (reference sequence). In DNA form, the CDR3 reads TGTGCCAGTTTACCAGACAGGGGAATGAACACTGAAGCTTTCTTT. Its translation is CASLPDRGMNTEAFF.

The V gene is TRBV7-9, the J gene TRBJ2-3; D unresolved. V was pared by 2 bases and J by 6 bases, with 15 bases between. CDR3 length equals 15 residues. Germline V gene lookup returns CDR1 SEHNR and CDR2 FQNEAQ (reference sequence). The CDR3 reads CASSLRTTLGDTQYF. CDR3 in DNA: TGTGCCAGCAGCTTAAGGACCACCCTAGGGGATACGCAGTATTTT.

The rearrangement links TRBV14 to TRBJ2-7; 8 bases fit TRBD1. The CDR3 length is 17 residues. Germline trimming cut 5 bases from V and 3 bases from J; bases unmatched to any gene: 15. Germline V gene data show CDR1 as SGHDN and CDR2 as FVKESK. For the CDR3, the DNA is TGTGCCAGCAGCTTCCGGGGGATGGGACAGGCAAACTACGAGCAGTACTTC. Amino acids: CASSFRGMGQANYEQYF.

This clonotype was detected many times. The chain uses TRBV6-2 or TRBV6-3 and TRBJ2-4; 8 bases fit TRBD1. J was trimmed by 8 bases and V by 8 bases; bases with no gene match: 11. Germline lookup yields CDR1 MNHEY and CDR2 SVGEGT. The CDR3 runs 14 residues. Written as DNA, the CDR3 is TGTGCCAGCGCCTACGGGACACAGGGGGACATTCAGTACTTC. This gives the protein CASAYGTQGDIQYF.

This clonotype was detected only a few times. The chain recombines TRBV4-3 with TRBJ2-3, with a possible D match to TRBD1 (5 bases). Germline CDR1 is LGHNA and CDR2 is YSLEER. V lost 0 bases, J lost 4 bases, and 14 bases lay in between. The CDR3 is 16 amino acids. CDR3 DNA sequence: TGCGCCAGCAGCCAAGATTTTGGTAGGGGTGCAGATACGCAGTATTTT. Protein product: CASSQDFGRGADTQYF.

This clonotype was seen many times. The chain couples TRBV27 to TRBJ2-4; D not certain. There are 15 residues in the CDR3. The V and J ends lost 0 bases and 0 bases respectively, with 6 bases between them. In germline, CDR1 is MNHEY, CDR2 SMNVEV (reference sequence). The CDR3 loop is CASSLSGIAKNIQYF. CDR3 in DNA: TGTGCCAGCAGTTTATCAGGAATAGCCAAAAACATTCAGTACTTC.